This T cell receptor (beta chain) was retrieved from a study of low-dose radiotherapy and immunotherapy resistance in tumors. Alpha and beta chains were covered, as first-strand cDNA relied on TRAV- and TRBV-specific primers. TCR amplification used around 19 PCR cycles, a constant-region primer and a V-primer adapter. MiXCR, run by TCRdb on the reads, gives a single entry per CDR3 protein. The sample yields 60,000 or so distinct CDR3 sequences, around 23% seen once. Germline-derived CDR1 and CDR2 are SQVTM and ANQGSEA. The CDR3 sequence is 11 residues long. V dropped 7 bases and J dropped 3 bases, with 8 bases sitting between them. The time point was: after trial treatment. As to treatment: LDRT plus nivolumab, ipilimumab, low-dose cyclophosphamide and aspirin (RACIN trial). This clonotype was seen ten or more times.

The chain carries TRBV29-1 and TRBJ2-3; no definite D call. The specimen comprised PBMCs, sampled after low-dose radiotherapy plus immunotherapy. The sequence derives from a male donor with prostate cancer. In nucleotides, the CDR3 is TGCAGCGCTGTACTGACAGATACGCAGTATTTT. Translation: CSAVLTDTQYF.